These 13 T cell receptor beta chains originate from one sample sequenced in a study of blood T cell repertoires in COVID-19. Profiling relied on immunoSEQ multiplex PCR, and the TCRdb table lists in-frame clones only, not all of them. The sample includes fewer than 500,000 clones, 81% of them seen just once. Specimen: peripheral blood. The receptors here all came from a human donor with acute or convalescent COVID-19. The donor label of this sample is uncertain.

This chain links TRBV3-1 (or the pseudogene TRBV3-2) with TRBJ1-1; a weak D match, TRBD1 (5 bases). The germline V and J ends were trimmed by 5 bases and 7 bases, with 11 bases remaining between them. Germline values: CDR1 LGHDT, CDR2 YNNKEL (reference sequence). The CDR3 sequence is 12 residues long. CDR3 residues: CASSFRGNEAFF. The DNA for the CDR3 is TGTGCCAGCAGCTTTAGGGGCAATGAAGCTTTCTTT.

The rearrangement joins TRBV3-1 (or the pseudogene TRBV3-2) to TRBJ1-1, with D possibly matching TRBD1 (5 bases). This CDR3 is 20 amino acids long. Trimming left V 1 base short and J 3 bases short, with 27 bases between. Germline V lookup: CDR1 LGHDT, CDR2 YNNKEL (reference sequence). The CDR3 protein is CASSQALGPGTHWRDTEAFF. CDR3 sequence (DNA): TGTGCCAGCAGCCAAGCACTGGGTCCCGGGACCCACTGGAGGGACACTGAAGCTTTCTTT.

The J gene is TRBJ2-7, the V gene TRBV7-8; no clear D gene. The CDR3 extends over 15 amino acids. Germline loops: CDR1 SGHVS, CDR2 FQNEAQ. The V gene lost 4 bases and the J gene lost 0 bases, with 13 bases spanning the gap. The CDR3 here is CASSSAIGASYEQYF. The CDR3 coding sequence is TGTGCCAGCAGCTCGGCCATAGGAGCCTCCTACGAGCAGTACTTC.

This CDR3 reads CATGGGTNLSPLHF. CDR3 nucleotides: TGTGCCACCGGGGGGGGAACCAACCTTTCACCCCTCCACTTT. The rearrangement uses TRBV15 and TRBJ1-6; a possible D gene is TRBD1 (5 bases). The V gene lost 8 bases and the J gene lost 9 bases, with 17 bases spanning the gap. Per germline, CDR1 LNHNV and CDR2 YYDKDF (reference sequence). The CDR3 length is 14 residues.

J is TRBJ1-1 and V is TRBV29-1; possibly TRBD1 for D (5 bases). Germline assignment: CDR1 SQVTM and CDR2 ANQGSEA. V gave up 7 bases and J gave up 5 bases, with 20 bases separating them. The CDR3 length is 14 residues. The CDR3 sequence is CSGRVQGVGTEAFF. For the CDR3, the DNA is TGCAGCGGACGGGTTCAAGGGGTGGGAACTGAAGCTTTCTTT.

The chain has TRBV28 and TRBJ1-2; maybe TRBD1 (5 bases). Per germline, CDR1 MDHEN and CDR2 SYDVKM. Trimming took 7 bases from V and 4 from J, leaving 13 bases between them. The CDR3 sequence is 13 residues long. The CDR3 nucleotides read TGTGCCAGCATACGAACAGGTTTCTATGGCTACACCTTC. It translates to CASIRTGFYGYTF.

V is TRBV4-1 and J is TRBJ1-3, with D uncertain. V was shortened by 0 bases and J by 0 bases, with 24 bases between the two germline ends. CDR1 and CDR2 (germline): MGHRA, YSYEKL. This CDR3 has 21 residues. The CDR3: CASSQEGGVGGFLASGNTIYF. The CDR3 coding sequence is TGCGCCAGCAGCCAAGAAGGTGGCGTCGGAGGGTTCCTGGCCTCTGGAAACACCATATATTTT.

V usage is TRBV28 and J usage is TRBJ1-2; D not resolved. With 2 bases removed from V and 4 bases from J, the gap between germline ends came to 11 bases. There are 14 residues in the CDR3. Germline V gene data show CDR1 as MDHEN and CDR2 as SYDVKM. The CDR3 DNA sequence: TGTGCCAGCAGTTTACTGGGCAGCTTCTATGGCTACACCTTC. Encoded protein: CASSLLGSFYGYTF.

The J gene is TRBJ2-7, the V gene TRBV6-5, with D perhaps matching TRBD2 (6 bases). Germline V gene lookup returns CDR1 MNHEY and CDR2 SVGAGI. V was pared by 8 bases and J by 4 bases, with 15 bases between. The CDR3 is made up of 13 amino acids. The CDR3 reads CASVNSGMYEQYF. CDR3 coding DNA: TGTGCCAGCGTCAATAGCGGAATGTACGAGCAGTACTTC.

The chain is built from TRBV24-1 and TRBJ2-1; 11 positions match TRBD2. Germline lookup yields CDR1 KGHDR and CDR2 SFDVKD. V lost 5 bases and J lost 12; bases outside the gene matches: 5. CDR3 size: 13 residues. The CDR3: CATSVSGRAGQFF. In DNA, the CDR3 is TGTGCCACCAGTGTTAGCGGGAGGGCCGGGCAGTTCTTC.

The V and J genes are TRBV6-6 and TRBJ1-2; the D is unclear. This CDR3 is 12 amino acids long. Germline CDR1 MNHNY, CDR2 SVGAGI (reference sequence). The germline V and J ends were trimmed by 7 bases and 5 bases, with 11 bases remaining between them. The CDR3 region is CASTLDTYGYTF. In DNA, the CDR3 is TGTGCCAGCACCCTCGACACGTATGGCTACACCTTC.

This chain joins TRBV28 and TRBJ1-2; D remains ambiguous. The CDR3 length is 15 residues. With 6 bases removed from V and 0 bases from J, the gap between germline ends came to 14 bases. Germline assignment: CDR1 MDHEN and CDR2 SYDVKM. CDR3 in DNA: TGTGCCAGCAGCGCCAGGATCAAGTCTAACTATGGCTACACCTTC. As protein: CASSARIKSNYGYTF.

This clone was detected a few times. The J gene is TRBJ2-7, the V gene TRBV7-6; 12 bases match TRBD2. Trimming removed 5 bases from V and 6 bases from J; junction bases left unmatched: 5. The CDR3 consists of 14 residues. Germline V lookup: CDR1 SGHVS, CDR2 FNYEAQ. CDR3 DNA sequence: TGTGCCAGCAGCCCGACTAGCGGGAGCGGCGAGCAGTACTTC. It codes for CASSPTSGSGEQYF. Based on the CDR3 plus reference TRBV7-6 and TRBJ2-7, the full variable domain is GAGVSQSPRYKVTKRGQDVALRCDPISGHVSLYWYRQALGQGPEFLTYFNYEAQQDKSGLPNDRFSAERPEGSISTLTIQRTEQRDSAMYRCASSPTSGSGEQYFGPGTRLTVT.